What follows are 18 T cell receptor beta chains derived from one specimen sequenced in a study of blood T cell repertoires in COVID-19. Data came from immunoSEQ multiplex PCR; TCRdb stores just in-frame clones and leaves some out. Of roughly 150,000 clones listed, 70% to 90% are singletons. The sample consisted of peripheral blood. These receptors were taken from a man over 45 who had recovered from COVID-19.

The CDR3 DNA is TGCGCCAGCAGCTCGGCTAGCGGGATACGTGACACCGGGGAGCTGTTTTTT. It codes for CASSSASGIRDTGELFF. The chain recombines TRBV5-1 with TRBJ2-2; 9 nucleotides match TRBD2. This CDR3 region has 17 residues. In germline, CDR1 is SGHRS, CDR2 YFSETQ. V was pared by 3 bases and J by 3 bases, with 9 bases of the junction left unmatched.

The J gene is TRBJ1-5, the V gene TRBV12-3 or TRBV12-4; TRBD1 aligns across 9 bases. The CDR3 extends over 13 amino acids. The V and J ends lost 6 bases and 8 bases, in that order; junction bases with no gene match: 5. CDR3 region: CASSGTGFEPQHF. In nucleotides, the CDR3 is TGTGCCAGCAGCGGGACAGGGTTTGAGCCCCAGCATTTT.

In DNA, the CDR3 is TGTGCCAGCAGCTTGGGGGGCTTTGGTACTGAAGCTTTCTTT. As protein: CASSLGGFGTEAFF. This sequence joins TRBV5-4 and TRBJ1-1, with a tentative D call TRBD1 (5 bases). Germline lookup yields CDR1 SGHNT and CDR2 YYREEE (reference sequence). Trimming stripped 0 bases from V and 5 bases from J, with 11 bases between. The CDR3 sequence is 14 residues long.

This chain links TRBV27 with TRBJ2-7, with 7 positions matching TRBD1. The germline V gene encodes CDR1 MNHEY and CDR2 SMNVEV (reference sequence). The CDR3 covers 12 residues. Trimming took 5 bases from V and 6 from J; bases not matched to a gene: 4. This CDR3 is CASSLTGREQYF. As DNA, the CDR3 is TGTGCCAGCAGTCTGACAGGGCGCGAGCAGTACTTC.

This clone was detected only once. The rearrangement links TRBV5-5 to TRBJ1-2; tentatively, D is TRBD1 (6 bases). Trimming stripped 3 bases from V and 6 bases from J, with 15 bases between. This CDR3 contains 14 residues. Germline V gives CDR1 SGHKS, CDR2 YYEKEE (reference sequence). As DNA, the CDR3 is TGTGCCAGCAGCTACGCCGGGGGGCAAAATGGCTACACCTTC. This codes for CASSYAGGQNGYTF.

The CDR3 DNA sequence: TGCGCCAGCAGCTTTCCTATTTCGGGGGGGGCCGAAGAGACCCAGTACTTC. Protein sequence: CASSFPISGGAEETQYF. This chain uses TRBV5-1 with TRBJ2-5; 8 nucleotides agree with TRBD2. CDR3 length: 17 amino acids. Unmatched junction bases numbered 12, after V lost 2 bases and J lost 3 bases. Germline loops: CDR1 SGHRS, CDR2 YFSETQ.

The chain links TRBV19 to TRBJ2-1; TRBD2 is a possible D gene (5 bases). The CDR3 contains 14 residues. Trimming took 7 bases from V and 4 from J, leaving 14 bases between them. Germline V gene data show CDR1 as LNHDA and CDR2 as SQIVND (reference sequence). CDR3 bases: TGTGCCAGTACGTCTAGCCCCCCTTACAATGAGCAGTTCTTC. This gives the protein CASTSSPPYNEQFF.

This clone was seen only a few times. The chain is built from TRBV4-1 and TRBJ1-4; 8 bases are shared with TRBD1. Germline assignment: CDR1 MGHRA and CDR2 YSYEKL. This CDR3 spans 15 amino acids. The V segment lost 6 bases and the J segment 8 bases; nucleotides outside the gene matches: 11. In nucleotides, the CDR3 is TGCGCCAGCAGGGCACAGGGGGGGGCTCCAGAAAAACTGTTTTTT. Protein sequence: CASRAQGGAPEKLFF.

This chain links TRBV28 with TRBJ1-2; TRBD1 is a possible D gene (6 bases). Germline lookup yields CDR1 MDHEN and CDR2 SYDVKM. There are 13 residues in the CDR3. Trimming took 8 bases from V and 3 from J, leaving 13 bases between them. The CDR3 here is CASAQGRDYGYTF. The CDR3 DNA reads TGTGCCAGCGCACAGGGACGAGACTATGGCTACACCTTC.

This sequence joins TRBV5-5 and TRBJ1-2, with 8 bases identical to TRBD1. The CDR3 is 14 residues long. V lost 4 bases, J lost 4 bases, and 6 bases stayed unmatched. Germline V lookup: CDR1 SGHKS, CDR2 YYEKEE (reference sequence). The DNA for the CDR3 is TGTGCCAGCAGCCTTCTTCAGGGGGCCTATGGCTACACCTTC. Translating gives CASSLLQGAYGYTF.

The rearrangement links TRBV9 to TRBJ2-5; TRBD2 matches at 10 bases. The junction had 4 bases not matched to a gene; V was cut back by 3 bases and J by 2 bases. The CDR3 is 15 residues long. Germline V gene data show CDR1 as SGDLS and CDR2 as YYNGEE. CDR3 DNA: TGTGCCAGCAGCGAGGGAGCGGGGGGGCAAGAGACCCAGTACTTC. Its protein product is CASSEGAGGQETQYF.

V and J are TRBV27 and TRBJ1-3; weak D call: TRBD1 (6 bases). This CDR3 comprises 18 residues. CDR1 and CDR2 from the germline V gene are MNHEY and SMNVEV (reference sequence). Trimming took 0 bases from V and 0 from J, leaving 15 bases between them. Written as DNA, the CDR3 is TGTGCCAGCAGTTTATCGGGGGCCCTCGCGAGCTCTGGAAACACCATATATTTT. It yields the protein CASSLSGALASSGNTIYF.

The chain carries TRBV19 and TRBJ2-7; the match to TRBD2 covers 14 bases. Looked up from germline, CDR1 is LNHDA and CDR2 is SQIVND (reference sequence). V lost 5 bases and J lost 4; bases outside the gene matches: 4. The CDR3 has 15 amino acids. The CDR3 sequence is CASSSRTSGRYEQYF. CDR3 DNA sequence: TGTGCCAGTAGTTCACGGACTAGCGGGAGGTACGAGCAGTACTTC.

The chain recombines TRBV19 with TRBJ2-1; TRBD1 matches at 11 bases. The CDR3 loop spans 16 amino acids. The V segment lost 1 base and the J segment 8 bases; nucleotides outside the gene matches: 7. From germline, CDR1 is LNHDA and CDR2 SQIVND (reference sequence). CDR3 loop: CASSIVWTGGADEQFF. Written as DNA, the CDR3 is TGTGCCAGTAGTATAGTCTGGACAGGGGGCGCGGATGAGCAGTTCTTC.

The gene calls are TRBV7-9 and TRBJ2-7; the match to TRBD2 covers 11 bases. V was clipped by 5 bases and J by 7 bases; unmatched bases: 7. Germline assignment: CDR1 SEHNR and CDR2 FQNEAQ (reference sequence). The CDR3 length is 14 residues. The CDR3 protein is CASSQLAGVSEQYF. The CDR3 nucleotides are TGTGCCAGCAGCCAACTAGCGGGAGTTAGTGAGCAGTACTTC.

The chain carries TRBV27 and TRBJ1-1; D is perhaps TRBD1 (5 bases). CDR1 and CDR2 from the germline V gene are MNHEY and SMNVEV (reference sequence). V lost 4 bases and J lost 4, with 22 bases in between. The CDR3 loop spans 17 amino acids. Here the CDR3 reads CASSSELGGAEGTEAFF. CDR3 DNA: TGTGCCAGCAGTTCAGAACTCGGAGGGGCGGAGGGCACTGAAGCTTTCTTT.

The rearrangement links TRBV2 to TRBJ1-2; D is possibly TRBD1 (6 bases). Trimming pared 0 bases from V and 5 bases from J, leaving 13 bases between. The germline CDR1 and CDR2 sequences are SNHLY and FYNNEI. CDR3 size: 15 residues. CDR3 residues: CASSEAEQGGYGYTF. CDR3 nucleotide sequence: TGTGCCAGCAGTGAAGCTGAACAGGGTGGTTATGGCTACACCTTC.

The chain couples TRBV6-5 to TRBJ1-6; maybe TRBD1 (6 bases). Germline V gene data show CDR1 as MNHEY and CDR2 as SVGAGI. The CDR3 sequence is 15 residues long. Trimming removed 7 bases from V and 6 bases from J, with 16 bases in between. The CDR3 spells CASTYAGGGNSPLHF. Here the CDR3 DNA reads TGTGCCAGCACCTACGCGGGAGGGGGTAATTCACCCCTCCACTTT.